The clone carrying this T cell receptor beta chain appeared many times. A library of TCRbeta sequences, prepared with unique molecular identifiers, was generated. Via MiXCR, TCRdb re-called the PCR reads, giving one row per CDR3 protein. This table has some 530,000 distinct CDR3 sequences, approximately 13% appearing once. The data were taken from a study of T-cell reconstitution after alpha-beta-depleted transplantation in children. CDR1 is SGHDT and CDR2 is YYEEEE in the germline V gene. The CDR3 spans 16 residues. The V end lost 1 base, the J end lost 2 bases, and 13 bases lay between the germline ends.

The receptor's source is a human donor who donated a stem cell graft to a child with combined immunodeficiency. This specimen consisted of PBMCs from the stem cell graft donor, obtained from the stem cell graft. V and J are TRBV5-6 and TRBJ1-3; TRBD1 might be the D (6 bases). CDR3 protein: CASSLKTGRTGNTIYF. The CDR3 DNA reads TGTGCCAGCAGCTTGAAGACAGGTCGGACTGGAAACACCATATATTTT. The variable domain in full, with the rest retrieved from reference TRBV5-6 and TRBJ1-3, is DAGVTQSPTHLIKTRGQQVTLRCSPKSGHDTVSWYQQALGQGPQFIFQYYEEEERQRGNFPDRFSGHQFPNYSSELNVNALLLGDSALYLCASSLKTGRTGNTIYFGEGSWLTVV.